This TCR beta chain was sequenced in a study of CD8 T cells in ankylosing spondylitis. Study-level results: Blood from ankylosing spondylitis patients appeared to carry a characteristic roughly eight-variant TCR beta motif. Some of the motif variants had earlier been found in reactive arthritis patients' fluid and blood.

In making TCR beta libraries, quantitative 5'-RACE with molecular barcodes was used. Via MiXCR, TCRdb re-called the 5' RACE reads, giving one row per CDR3 protein. The sample has 330,000 or so distinct CDR3 sequences, less than 9.5% seen once. This clonotype was detected only a few times. The antigen remains unidentified. CDR3 size: 15 residues. CDR1 SGHRS and CDR2 YFSETQ come from the germline V gene. V dropped 3 bases and J dropped 3; count of bases not matched to a gene: 3. This clonotype was obtained from a male donor with ankylosing spondylitis. The gene calls are TRBV5-1 and TRBJ1-5; 10 nucleotides align to TRBD1. The sequenced material came from blood, either unsorted or a sorted T cell fraction (not recorded which). In DNA form, the CDR3 reads TGCGCCAGCAGCTCGGGGACAGGGGACAATCAGCCCCAGCATTTT. It is translated as CASSSGTGDNQPQHF.